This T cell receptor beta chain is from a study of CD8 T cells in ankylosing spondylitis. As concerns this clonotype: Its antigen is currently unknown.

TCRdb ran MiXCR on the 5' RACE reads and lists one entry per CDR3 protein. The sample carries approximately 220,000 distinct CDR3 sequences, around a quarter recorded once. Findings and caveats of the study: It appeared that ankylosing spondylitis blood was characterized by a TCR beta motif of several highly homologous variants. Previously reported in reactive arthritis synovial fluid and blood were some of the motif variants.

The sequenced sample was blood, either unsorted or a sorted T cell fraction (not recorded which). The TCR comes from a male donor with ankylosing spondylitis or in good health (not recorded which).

The CDR3 DNA reads as TGCAGCGTTGGAAGCCTGTCCACAGATACGCAGTATTTT. Encoded protein: CSVGSLSTDTQYF. J is TRBJ2-3 and V is TRBV29-1; no firm D call. Trimming took 4 bases from V and 2 from J, leaving 10 bases between them. The CDR3 contains 13 residues. Germline V gene sequence: CDR1 SQVTM, CDR2 ANQGSEA.